These T cell receptor beta chains were read from a single sample in a study of cytomegalovirus exposure and HLA in healthy donors. Measured with immunoSEQ multiplex PCR; TCRdb has only the in-frame clones, and not every one. This table has roughly 99,000 clones, approximately 79% appearing once. Sequences were obtained from PBMCs. The receptors originated from a male donor in good health and CMV-seronegative. The CDR3 runs from the conserved cysteine through the conserved F or W. The D gene is left open where the match is weak. The size entry is marked missing in some rows and otherwise reads once, few, many or a size class.

V,J,length,D,size,CDR3,DNA
TRBV6-1,TRBJ2-3,15,.,.,CASSEEGGSTDTQYF,TGTGCCAGCAGTGAAGAAGGGGGAAGCACAGATACGCAGTATTTT
TRBV29-1,TRBJ2-7,12,.,.,CSVEASSYEQYF,TGCAGCGTTGAAGCCAGCTCCTACGAGCAGTACTTC
TRBV6-5,TRBJ1-5,14,.,few,CASSRDSSNQPQHF,TGTGCCAGCAGCCGCGACAGTTCCAATCAGCCCCAGCATTTT
TRBV7-2,TRBJ2-7,14,TRBD1,.,CASSLGQEGNEQYF,TGTGCCAGCAGCTTGGGACAGGAGGGCAACGAGCAGTACTTC
TRBV9,TRBJ2-1,14,TRBD1,few,CASSAMGQGNEQFF,TGTGCCAGCAGCGCAATGGGACAGGGTAATGAGCAGTTCTTC
TRBV6-1,TRBJ2-1,14,TRBD1,.,CASSRDRGLDEQFF,TGTGCCAGCAGTAGGGACAGGGGGCTCGATGAGCAGTTCTTC
TRBV9,TRBJ2-7,16,TRBD1,.,CASSPYMTGTSYEQYF,TGTGCCAGCAGCCCATACATGACAGGGACCTCCTACGAGCAGTACTTC
TRBV7-2,TRBJ2-7,14,.,.,CASSFSGDIYEQYF,TGTGCCAGCAGCTTTTCCGGTGATATCTACGAGCAGTACTTC
TRBV7-2,TRBJ2-1,18,TRBD2,once,CASKGGGRAGSSYNEQFF,TGTGCCAGTAAAGGCGGCGGGAGGGCCGGTAGCTCCTACAATGAGCAGTTCTTC
TRBV28,TRBJ1-2,16,TRBD1,few,CASSLTGGAFNYGYTF,TGTGCCAGCAGTCTTACAGGGGGCGCGTTTAACTATGGCTACACCTTC
TRBV6-1,TRBJ2-7,16,.,.,CASSDNLPEWGDEQYF,TGTGCCAGCAGTGACAACCTACCCGAATGGGGCGACGAGCAGTACTTC
TRBV14,TRBJ2-7,13,TRBD1,.,CASSPRLQGKQYF,TGTGCCAGCAGCCCGCGCCTACAGGGGAAGCAGTACTTC
TRBV10-3,TRBJ2-1,15,.,.,CAISESLTSGNEQFF,TGTGCCATCAGTGAGTCGCTGACTAGTGGCAATGAGCAGTTCTTC
TRBV10-3,TRBJ1-2,14,.,.,CAISGAGYRYGYTF,TGTGCCATCAGTGGGGCAGGTTACCGCTATGGCTACACCTTC
TRBV9,TRBJ2-7,15,TRBD2,few,CASSRAGTGPYEQYF,TGTGCCAGCAGCAGAGCGGGGACTGGACCCTACGAGCAGTACTTC
TRBV28,TRBJ2-6,17,.,once,CASTFPTGSPGANVLTF,TGTGCCAGCACCTTCCCCACGGGGAGCCCTGGGGCCAACGTCCTGACTTTC
TRBV28,TRBJ2-1,16,TRBD2,.,CATAVPTSGRLNEQFF,TGTGCCACCGCAGTACCTACTAGCGGGAGACTGAATGAGCAGTTCTTC
TRBV5-1,TRBJ2-1,19,TRBD2,.,CASSLSRGLREQNPNEQFF,TGCGCCAGCAGCTTGAGTCGAGGTTTGCGGGAGCAAAACCCAAATGAGCAGTTCTTC
TRBV7-9,TRBJ2-7,16,.,.,CASSLEARDSIYEQYF,TGTGCCAGCAGCTTAGAAGCCCGGGACTCAATCTACGAGCAGTACTTC
TRBV30,TRBJ1-2,14,.,.,CAWSRSSPSYGYTF,TGTGCCTGGAGTAGATCTAGCCCCTCCTATGGCTACACCTTC
TRBV5-6,TRBJ1-2,16,TRBD1,.,CASSPSPGQGNYGYTF,TGTGCCAGCAGCCCATCCCCGGGACAGGGAAACTATGGCTACACCTTC
TRBV11-3,TRBJ2-1,12,TRBD2,.,CASSGLANEQFF,TGTGCCAGCAGCGGACTAGCCAATGAGCAGTTCTTC
TRBV7-9,TRBJ2-7,15,.,.,CASTLLGGKGYEQYF,TGTGCCAGCACCCTCCTCGGGGGAAAGGGCTACGAGCAGTACTTC
TRBV6-5,TRBJ2-5,14,.,.,CASSSNVERETQYF,TGTGCCAGCAGTTCGAATGTGGAGCGGGAGACCCAGTACTTC
TRBV28,TRBJ2-5,16,.,few,CASSGYSSWGEETQYF,TGTGCCAGCAGTGGGTACTCTAGCTGGGGTGAAGAGACCCAGTACTTC
TRBV6-6,TRBJ1-5,14,.,.,CASSYLSDNQPQHF,TGTGCCAGCAGTTACTTGTCAGATAATCAGCCCCAGCATTTT
TRBV5-6,TRBJ1-5,16,.,.,CASSLRWGRGDQPQHF,TGTGCCAGCAGCTTGAGATGGGGGCGGGGGGATCAGCCCCAGCATTTT
TRBV5-1,TRBJ2-5,17,TRBD2,.,CASSLVASGRARETQYF,TGCGCCAGCAGCTTGGTGGCTAGCGGGAGGGCCCGAGAGACCCAGTACTTC
TRBV30,TRBJ1-3,15,TRBD1,.,CAWNKPSTGGNTIYF,TGTGCCTGGAACAAACCCTCGACAGGGGGAAACACCATATATTTT
TRBV7-2,TRBJ1-1,13,.,.,CASSLGENTEAFF,TGTGCCAGCAGCTTAGGAGAGAACACTGAAGCTTTCTTT
TRBV27,TRBJ2-7,13,.,few,CASRTYETYEQYF,TGTGCCAGCAGAACCTATGAAACCTACGAGCAGTACTTC
TRBV27,TRBJ2-3,14,TRBD1,.,CASSLGGVADTQYF,TGTGCCAGCAGTCTAGGGGGCGTCGCAGATACGCAGTATTTT
TRBV30,TRBJ2-5,15,.,.,CAWKEWGRGGETQYF,TGTGCCTGGAAGGAGTGGGGAAGGGGTGGAGAGACCCAGTACTTC
TRBV13,TRBJ2-1,15,TRBD2,.,CASSSGRAPYNEQFF,TGTGCCAGCAGTTCCGGGAGGGCCCCTTACAATGAGCAGTTCTTC
TRBV5-4,TRBJ2-5,15,.,.,CASSLGQGPGETQYF,TGTGCCAGCAGCTTGGGGCAGGGGCCCGGGGAGACCCAGTACTTC
TRBV5-1,TRBJ1-2,14,TRBD1,.,CASSLDRVGSGYTF,TGCGCCAGCAGCTTAGACAGGGTAGGCTCTGGCTACACCTTC
TRBV19,TRBJ2-5,13,.,.,CASNRQGSETQYF,TGTGCCAGTAACCGCCAGGGGAGTGAGACCCAGTACTTC
TRBV5-1,TRBJ2-5,14,.,.,CASSSGHGGETQYF,TGCGCCAGCAGCTCGGGACACGGAGGTGAGACCCAGTACTTC
TRBV28,TRBJ2-3,16,TRBD2,.,CASSLTSGTSTDTQYF,TGTGCCAGCAGTCTGACTAGCGGGACCAGCACAGATACGCAGTATTTT
TRBV25-1,TRBJ1-2,16,.,.,CASSDYATRTVDGYTF,TGTGCCAGCAGTGATTACGCTACCCGGACAGTTGATGGCTACACCTTC
TRBV30,TRBJ2-5,14,TRBD1,once,CAWTGQGHPGAQYF,TGTGCCTGGACCGGACAGGGACATCCCGGGGCCCAGTACTTC
TRBV7-6,TRBJ2-3,15,TRBD2,.,CASSLDGGGTDTQYF,TGTGCCAGCAGCTTAGATGGGGGGGGCACAGATACGCAGTATTTT
TRBV7-8,TRBJ2-1,13,.,once,CASSRNADNEQFF,TGTGCCAGCAGCCGAAACGCGGACAATGAGCAGTTCTTC